This is a list of T cell receptor beta chains from one sample in a study of blood T cell repertoires in COVID-19. This table comes from immunoSEQ multiplex PCR, and its TCRdb copy is limited to in-frame clones, with some not included. The repertoire has about 670,000 clones, around 90% of them found once; the top ten carry over 0.2%. The material sequenced was peripheral blood. The receptors shown here come from a woman in her late teens or twenties with acute or convalescent COVID-19. Each CDR3 is given with its conserved first and last residue. The D gene is left open where the match is weak. The size field is filled for only some rows; it gives once, few, many or a size class.

CDR3 protein | CDR3 DNA | D gene | V gene | clone size | J gene
CASSISGQGWGYTF | TGTGCCAGCAGTATAAGCGGACAGGGGTGGGGTTACACCTTC | TRBD1 | TRBV27 | - | TRBJ1-2
CASSSNGQSQETQYF | TGCGCCAGCAGCTCTAACGGACAGAGCCAAGAGACCCAGTACTTC | - | TRBV5-1 | - | TRBJ2-5
CASSRKRGGYNEQFF | TGTGCCAGCAGCCGGAAGCGGGGGGGGTACAATGAGCAGTTCTTC | TRBD2 | TRBV3-1/TRBV3-2 | - | TRBJ2-1
CASSPSETYNEQFF | TGCGCCAGCAGCCCCAGTGAAACCTACAATGAGCAGTTCTTC | - | TRBV5-1 | - | TRBJ2-1
CASSSPRRTLWGYTF | TGTGCCAGCAGCTCGCCCCGGAGAACCCTCTGGGGCTACACCTTC | - | TRBV5-6 | - | TRBJ1-2
CASSSRRNTEAFF | TGTGCCAGCAGTTCGAGGCGGAACACTGAAGCTTTCTTT | - | TRBV7-3 | - | TRBJ1-1
CASSLTSEVYEQYF | TGTGCCAGCAGTCTGACTAGCGAGGTCTACGAGCAGTACTTC | TRBD2 | TRBV6-5 | - | TRBJ2-7
CASSLGTSGGQLYYEQYF | TGTGCCAGCAGCCTCGGGACTAGCGGGGGGCAACTCTACTACGAGCAGTACTTC | TRBD2 | TRBV5-4 | - | TRBJ2-7
CASSVAGGFGYTF | TGTGCCAGCAGCGTAGCGGGTGGTTTTGGCTACACCTTC | - | TRBV9 | - | TRBJ1-2
CASSFGDRVYNEQFF | TGTGCCAGCAGTTTCGGGGACAGGGTCTACAATGAGCAGTTCTTC | TRBD1 | TRBV27 | - | TRBJ2-1
CASSPDRGVSYEQYF | TGCGCCAGCAGTCCCGACAGGGGGGTTTCCTACGAGCAGTACTTC | TRBD1 | TRBV10-2 | - | TRBJ2-7
CASSHVPLGQGGNYGYTF | TGTGCCAGCAGCCACGTTCCCCTCGGACAGGGAGGTAACTATGGCTACACCTTC | TRBD1 | TRBV3-1/TRBV3-2 | - | TRBJ1-2
CAISQGAWNQPQHF | TGTGCCATCAGCCAGGGGGCTTGGAATCAGCCCCAGCATTTT | TRBD1 | TRBV10-3 | - | TRBJ1-5
CASRDHRDITDTQYF | TGTGCCAGTAGGGACCACCGGGACATCACAGATACGCAGTATTTT | - | TRBV19 | - | TRBJ2-3
CASSLVQGGYNEQFF | TGCGCCAGCAGCTTGGTTCAGGGGGGCTACAATGAGCAGTTCTTC | - | TRBV5-1 | - | TRBJ2-1
CASSLREGRSSYNEQFF | TGTGCCAGCAGTTTACGGGAGGGACGAAGCTCCTACAATGAGCAGTTCTTC | TRBD2 | TRBV28 | - | TRBJ2-1
CASSPSSPLHF | TGTGCCAGCAGCCCCTCCTCACCCCTCCACTTT | - | TRBV28 | - | TRBJ1-6
CASSNKNGDEKLFF | TGTGCCAGTAGTAACAAGAACGGAGATGAAAAACTGTTTTTT | - | TRBV19 | - | TRBJ1-4
CSVEVPLTYEQYF | TGCAGCGTTGAAGTCCCCCTAACCTACGAGCAGTACTTC | - | TRBV29-1 | - | TRBJ2-7
CASSVRQGMVETQYF | TGTGCCAGCAGTGTAAGACAGGGGATGGTGGAGACCCAGTACTTC | TRBD1 | TRBV2 | - | TRBJ2-5
CASSVITGREAFF | TGTGCCAGTAGTGTGATCACAGGAAGAGAAGCTTTCTTT | - | TRBV19 | - | TRBJ1-1
CASSLNPSGLESDLFF | TGCGCCAGCAGCTTGAATCCAAGCGGTCTCGAGAGTGATCTGTTTTTT | - | TRBV5-1 | - | TRBJ1-4
CASSPGTAGTGELFF | TGTGCCAGCAGCCCCGGGACAGCAGGCACCGGGGAGCTGTTTTTT | TRBD1 | TRBV11-3 | few | TRBJ2-2
CASSVARSYGYTF | TGTGCCAGCAGCGTAGCTAGGAGCTATGGCTACACCTTC | - | TRBV9 | few | TRBJ1-2
CASSPGTGPSTIYF | TGTGCCAGCAGCCCCGGGACAGGGCCGAGCACCATATATTTT | TRBD1 | TRBV7-9 | - | TRBJ1-3
CAWSSGTLSTGELFF | TGTGCCTGGAGCTCCGGGACACTGAGCACCGGGGAGCTGTTTTTT | - | TRBV30 | - | TRBJ2-2
CASSQEPRLRRFYGYTF | TGCGCCAGCAGCCAAGAACCCAGGCTGCGACGGTTCTATGGCTACACCTTC | - | TRBV4-1 | - | TRBJ1-2
CASSSRDSGNTIYF | TGTGCCAGCAGTAGCAGGGACTCGGGAAACACCATATATTTT | - | TRBV11-3 | - | TRBJ1-3
CASSRLSGGNTIYF | TGTGCCAGCAGCAGACTTTCTGGTGGAAACACCATATATTTT | - | TRBV3-1/TRBV3-2 | - | TRBJ1-3
CATSDAPTGGLYEQYF | TGTGCCACCAGTGATGCCCCCACGGGGGGGCTATACGAGCAGTACTTC | TRBD2 | TRBV24-1 | - | TRBJ2-7
CASSPAGGNYGYTF | TGTGCCAGCAGTCCCGCGGGGGGTAACTATGGCTACACCTTC | - | TRBV6-5 | - | TRBJ1-2
CASSFPHPGDYGYTF | TGTGCCAGCAGCTTCCCCCACCCGGGGGACTATGGCTACACCTTC | - | TRBV7-8 | - | TRBJ1-2
CASSRLGGEKLFF | TGCGCCAGCAGCCGATTAGGGGGTGAAAAACTGTTTTTT | - | TRBV4-1 | - | TRBJ1-4
CASARGWDEQYF | TGTGCCAGCGCGCGGGGGTGGGACGAGCAGTACTTC | TRBD2 | TRBV11-1 | - | TRBJ2-7
CASSGGEDNQPQHF | TGTGCCAGCAGTGGGGGCGAAGACAATCAGCCCCAGCATTTT | - | TRBV9 | - | TRBJ1-5
CASSSSNTEAFF | TGTGCCAGCAGCTCCAGTAACACTGAAGCTTTCTTT | - | TRBV7-3 | - | TRBJ1-1
CASSLDRQSYEQYF | TGTGCCAGCAGCTTAGATAGACAGTCCTACGAGCAGTACTTC | - | TRBV11-2 | - | TRBJ2-7
CASTSGNYGYTF | TGTGCCAGCACAAGCGGGAACTATGGCTACACCTTC | - | TRBV9 | - | TRBJ1-2
CASSIDRSSGADNEQFF | TGTGCCAGTAGTATAGATCGTAGTAGCGGGGCCGACAATGAGCAGTTCTTC | TRBD2 | TRBV19 | - | TRBJ2-1
CASSFTGVVEAFF | TGTGCCAGCAGTTTTACAGGGGTTGTTGAAGCTTTCTTT | TRBD1 | TRBV12-3/TRBV12-4 | - | TRBJ1-1
CSVAPDTQYF | TGCAGCGTTGCTCCAGATACGCAGTATTTT | - | TRBV29-1 | once | TRBJ2-3
CASSLYQSPSRGQGAFF | TGTGCCAGCAGCCTATATCAGAGTCCCTCCAGGGGGCAGGGAGCTTTCTTT | TRBD1 | TRBV7-2 | - | TRBJ1-1
CASGRGAVYEQYF | TGTGCCAGCGGCCGGGGGGCGGTGTACGAGCAGTACTTC | - | TRBV7-2 | - | TRBJ2-7
CATSDFRQESQETQYF | TGTGCCACCAGTGATTTTCGACAGGAGTCACAAGAGACCCAGTACTTC | - | TRBV24-1 | once | TRBJ2-5
CASSVRGLALDTQYF | TGTGCCAGCAGCGTCCGGGGACTAGCCCTAGATACGCAGTATTTT | TRBD2 | TRBV28 | - | TRBJ2-3
CASSQGNRGTYNEQFF | TGCGCCAGCAGCCAAGGCAACAGGGGGACCTACAATGAGCAGTTCTTC | TRBD1 | TRBV4-3 | - | TRBJ2-1
CASSFYPDAGMAEQYF | TGTGCCAGCAGCTTCTACCCCGATGCAGGGATGGCAGAGCAGTACTTC | - | TRBV5-6 | - | TRBJ2-7
CASSREGLNTEAFF | TGTGCCAGCAGCCGGGAGGGACTGAACACTGAAGCTTTCTTT | - | TRBV9 | - | TRBJ1-1
CASSVVGTAGGTEAFF | TGTGCCAGCAGCGTAGTTGGGACAGCGGGGGGCACTGAAGCTTTCTTT | TRBD1 | TRBV9 | few | TRBJ1-1
CASSAEGDSFYEQYF | TGTGCCAGCAGCGCCGAGGGGGACAGTTTCTACGAGCAGTACTTC | TRBD1 | TRBV9 | - | TRBJ2-7
CASSPHGGYQETQYF | TGTGCCAGCAGTCCTCACGGGGGTTATCAAGAGACCCAGTACTTC | - | TRBV6-5 | - | TRBJ2-5
CASSEWRGGPDTQYF | TGTGCCAGCAGTGAATGGCGGGGGGGCCCAGATACGCAGTATTTT | TRBD2 | TRBV6-1 | once | TRBJ2-3
CASSPPGGRGEQYF | TGTGCCAGCAGCCCTCCAGGTGGTAGGGGCGAGCAGTACTTC | - | TRBV9 | - | TRBJ2-7
CASSQYRGSATEAFF | TGTGCCAGCAGCCAATACAGGGGCAGTGCGACTGAAGCTTTCTTT | TRBD1 | TRBV7-2 | - | TRBJ1-1
CASRMNSNTEAFF | TGTGCCAGCAGGATGAACTCTAACACTGAAGCTTTCTTT | - | TRBV6-5 | - | TRBJ1-1
CASSQDGTLSFNYGYTF | TGTGCCAGCAGCCAAGATGGGACTCTCAGCTTTAACTATGGCTACACCTTC | - | TRBV14 | - | TRBJ1-2
CASRRNVATNEKLFF | TGTGCCAGCAGGCGCAACGTTGCAACTAATGAAAAACTGTTTTTT | - | TRBV6-5 | - | TRBJ1-4
CATSDGGRPQHF | TGTGCCACCAGTGACGGGGGACGGCCCCAGCATTTT | - | TRBV24-1 | - | TRBJ1-5
CASRSGLDRDRSTSTDTQYF | TGTGCCAGCCGATCTGGTCTCGATCGGGACAGGAGTACTAGCACAGATACGCAGTATTTT | - | TRBV21-1 | - | TRBJ2-3